The present TCR beta chain was sequenced within a study of human T cells and chemical hapten exposure. Study background: The study traced per-sample TCR yield variation mainly to small differences in pooled library volumes.

It was unfractionated whole blood from which total RNA was extracted. TCRdb ran MiXCR on the 5' RACE reads and lists one entry per CDR3 protein. The profile covers roughly 82,000 distinct CDR3 sequences, with approximately 15% appearing a single time and almost 7% taken by the ten largest. This clonotype has just a few counts. The CDR3 is made up of 14 amino acids. The germline gives CDR1 SGHDT, CDR2 YYEEEE. V was trimmed by 1 base and J by 3 bases, leaving 8 bases between them. This TCR was recovered from a female donor in good health. V and J are TRBV5-6 and TRBJ1-3; D ambiguous. The CDR3 region is CASSLIGVGNTIYF. The CDR3, as DNA: TGTGCCAGCAGCTTGATTGGAGTTGGAAACACCATATATTTT.